The clone carrying this TCR beta chain has a count of ten or more. Germline V lookup: CDR1 SQVTM, CDR2 ANQGSEA. The CDR3 consists of 14 residues. Germline trimming cut 6 bases from V and 8 bases from J; bases unmatched to any gene: 6. The sample comes from a study of molecular identifiers for immune sequencing clone quantification. TCRdb used MiXCR to reprocess the PCR reads, holding one entry per CDR3 protein. The sample lists under 600,000 distinct CDR3 sequences; 20% to 25% were seen once. The sequence came from a human donor in good health. Some libraries in this study had Jurkat cell RNA spiked in. Sequencing input: naive CD8+ T cells from blood, with Jurkat cell RNA spiked in. This sample's subset: FACS-sorted CD8+CD4-CCR7+CD45RA+ naive T cells. The chain recombines TRBV29-1 with TRBJ2-1; 14 positions match TRBD2. The CDR3 nucleotides read TGCAGCGTCCGGGGACTAGCGGGGGAGGATGAGCAGTTCTTC. Its protein is CSVRGLAGEDEQFF.